The 14 T cell receptor beta chains reported below all come from one sample, sequenced in a study of blood T cell repertoires in COVID-19. This table comes from immunoSEQ multiplex PCR, and its TCRdb copy is limited to in-frame clones, with some not included. The sample consists of 400,000 to 450,000 clones, roughly 89% of them appearing once. The material sequenced was peripheral blood. These receptors were obtained from a man aged 18 to 29 with COVID-19, enrolled during active disease.

The genes are TRBV13 and TRBJ2-1; possible D gene TRBD2, 6 bases. There are 15 residues in the CDR3. CDR1 and CDR2 from the germline V gene are PRHDT and FYEKMQ (reference sequence). Deletions cut 5 bases from V and 2 bases from J, with 13 bases between. CDR3 in DNA: TGTGCCAGCAGCCAACTAGCCCTAACCTACAATGAGCAGTTCTTC. Residues: CASSQLALTYNEQFF.

The chain is built from TRBV24-1 and TRBJ2-2; the D gene is possibly TRBD2 (6 bases). Trimming pared 2 bases from V and 1 base from J, leaving 10 bases between. The CDR3 extends over 16 amino acids. In germline, CDR1 is KGHDR, CDR2 SFDVKD. CDR3 sequence: CATSDSGTLNTGELFF. The CDR3 region has the DNA TGTGCCACCAGTGATTCCGGGACTTTGAACACCGGGGAGCTGTTTTTT.

V is TRBV6-6 and J is TRBJ2-7, with TRBD2 matching 8 bases. The germline CDR1 and CDR2 sequences are MNHNY and SVGAGI (reference sequence). The CDR3 loop spans 16 amino acids. Trimming cost V 0 bases and J 7 bases; bases outside gene matches: 11. The CDR3 region has the DNA TGTGCCAGCAGTTACTCGGACGGGAGGGCCGTGAGAGAGCAGTACTTC. Its protein is CASSYSDGRAVREQYF.

The V and J genes are TRBV21-1 and TRBJ2-1; TRBD1, as called in the table, went unchecked against the DNA. TRBV21-1 is a pseudogene segment. This CDR3 spans 14 amino acids. CDR3 loop: CASRSGTGLREQFF. As DNA, the CDR3 is TGTGCCAGCCGGTCCGGGACAGGTTTGAGGGAGCAGTTCTTC.

The chain employs TRBV6-1 and TRBJ2-7; 7 bases align to TRBD1. V shed 3 bases, J shed 2 bases, and the junction held 10 bases outside the gene matches. The CDR3 runs 16 residues. Germline V CDR1 and CDR2: MNHNS, SASEGT. CDR3 DNA sequence: TGTGCCAGCAGTGATCTTCGGACAGGCTCCCCCTACGAGCAGTACTTC. This gives the protein CASSDLRTGSPYEQYF.

This clone appeared a few times. The V call is TRBV5-5, the J call TRBJ2-5; D is ambiguous. The CDR3 is 15 residues long. V was shortened by 2 bases and J by 3 bases, with 14 bases between the two germline ends. Germline CDR1 and CDR2: SGHKS and YYEKEE (reference sequence). CDR3 residues: CASSLSPSFEETQYF. CDR3 nucleotide sequence: TGTGCCAGCAGCTTATCGCCCAGTTTCGAAGAGACCCAGTACTTC. The complete variable domain, with remaining parts taken from reference TRBV5-5 and TRBJ2-5, reads DAGVTQSPTHLIKTRGQQVTLRCSPISGHKSVSWYQQVLGQGPQFIFQYYEKEERGRGNFPDRFSARQFPNYSSELNVNALLLGDSALYLCASSLSPSFEETQYFGPGTRLLVL.

The CDR3 region has the DNA TGTGCCAGCAGCTTACGGGGAACCTCCTACGAGCAGTACTTC. This sequence encodes CASSLRGTSYEQYF. The rearrangement joins TRBV11-2 to TRBJ2-7, with D perhaps TRBD2 (5 bases). The CDR3 covers 14 residues. Trimming removed 2 bases at V and 0 bases at J, with 8 bases between. CDR1 is SGHAT, CDR2 FQNNGV, per germline.

This clone was found once. The gene calls are TRBV9 and TRBJ2-2, with 8 bases lining up with TRBD2. This CDR3 region has 15 residues. CDR1 SGDLS and CDR2 YYNGEE come from the germline V gene. The junction had 2 bases not matched to a gene; V was cut back by 3 bases and J by 1 base. CDR3 DNA: TGTGCCAGCAGCGCGGGACTAGGGAACACCGGGGAGCTGTTTTTT. Translation gives CASSAGLGNTGELFF. The complete variable domain, with remaining parts taken from reference TRBV9 and TRBJ2-2, reads DSGVTQTPKHLITATGQRVTLRCSPRSGDLSVYWYQQSLDQGLQFLIQYYNGEERAKGNILERFSAQQFPDLHSELNLSSLELGDSALYFCASSAGLGNTGELFFGEGSRLTVL.

The CDR3, as DNA: TGTGCTAGTGGTTTGGTAGGGGTAAATAATGAAAAACTGTTTTTT. Translating gives CASGLVGVNNEKLFF. The chain couples TRBV12-5 to TRBJ1-4, with D possibly being TRBD1 (5 bases). The germline V and J ends were trimmed by 0 bases and 4 bases, with 9 bases remaining between them. This CDR3 has 15 residues. The germline V gene has CDR1 LGHNT and CDR2 FRNRAP.

The V and J genes are TRBV7-8 and TRBJ2-3, with 8 bases aligning to TRBD2. The V gene end was trimmed by 4 bases and the J gene end by 4 bases; junction bases not matched to a gene: 10. The CDR3 length is 16 residues. Germline lookup yields CDR1 SGHVS and CDR2 FQNEAQ. The DNA of the CDR3 is TGTGCCAGCAGCTCCGGACTAGCCCGGGGCGCAGATACGCAGTATTTT. Residues: CASSSGLARGADTQYF.

This chain joins TRBV30 and TRBJ1-5; D is undetermined. V shed 2 bases and J shed 2 bases, with 7 bases lying between them. Per germline, CDR1 GTSNPN and CDR2 SVGIG (reference sequence). The CDR3 loop spans 13 amino acids. The CDR3 bases are TGTGCCTGGAGTACGGTCCGCAATCAGCCCCAGCATTTT. This translates into CAWSTVRNQPQHF.

This rearrangement joins TRBV7-9 to TRBJ2-7; a weak D match, TRBD2 (5 bases). Germline-derived CDR1 and CDR2 are SEHNR and FQNEAQ (reference sequence). CDR3 length: 13 amino acids. The V end lost 5 bases, the J end lost 3 bases, and 11 bases lay between the germline ends. The CDR3 spells CASSAAAGYEQYF. The CDR3 DNA follows: TGTGCCAGCAGCGCTGCGGCGGGCTACGAGCAGTACTTC. The entire variable domain, with the rest obtained from reference TRBV7-9 and TRBJ2-7, is as follows: DTGVSQNPRHKITKRGQNVTFRCDPISEHNRLYWYRQTLGQGPEFLTYFQNEAQLEKSRLLSDRFSAERPKGSFSTLEIQRTEQGDSAMYLCASSAAAGYEQYFGPGTRLTVT.

V gene TRBV15 combines with J gene TRBJ1-3; D might be TRBD1 (5 bases). The germline gives CDR1 LNHNV, CDR2 YYDKDF (reference sequence). V shed 0 bases and J shed 0 bases, with 15 bases lying between them. This CDR3 is built from 18 residues. This CDR3 is CATSRDLPRGTSGNTIYF. The CDR3, as DNA: TGTGCCACCAGCAGAGATCTTCCCCGGGGGACCTCTGGAAACACCATATATTTT.

The rearrangement links TRBV20-1 to TRBJ1-1; the match to TRBD1 covers 9 bases. The CDR3 runs to 11 residues. Germline V gene sequence: CDR1 DFQATT, CDR2 SNEGSKA (reference sequence). CDR3 nucleotides: TGCAGGGGACAGGGAGGCACTGAAGCTTTCTTT. This translates into CRGQGGTEAFF.